The sequence of this T cell receptor beta chain was determined in a study of blood T cells in healthy people across ages. CDR1 is SGHRS, CDR2 YFSETQ, per germline. The CDR3 runs 14 residues. V gave up 3 bases and J gave up 4 bases, with 12 bases separating them. This clonotype was picked up a small number of times. Together with a sample-barcoded 5' primer, a J-beta primer mix was included in a second PCR lasting roughly 6 to 12 cycles. TCRdb re-derived calls from the 5' RACE reads in MiXCR, one entry per CDR3 protein. The sample consists of 1.4 million or so distinct CDR3 sequences, around 40% of them appearing once.

Sequences were obtained from blood. The TCR originated in a woman under 30 in good health. The rearrangement uses TRBV5-1 and TRBJ2-3; no reliable D call. The CDR3 is CASSSDHDADTQYF. The CDR3, as DNA: TGCGCCAGCAGCTCCGACCACGACGCAGATACGCAGTATTTT.